Below, 9 T cell receptor beta chains from the same sample are listed, as sequenced in a study of blood T cell repertoires in COVID-19. Only in-frame clones appear in the TCRdb table, and some are missing; sequencing was by immunoSEQ multiplex PCR. The table has 150,000 to 200,000 clones, under 90% seen once. The sequencing input was peripheral blood. Receptor source: a woman in her 70s with COVID-19, enrolled during active disease.

The CDR3 region has the DNA TGTGCCAGCAGCCAGGCCGGGACAGGGGGCACTGAAGCTTTCTTT. Its protein is CASSQAGTGGTEAFF. This rearrangement joins TRBV5-4 to TRBJ1-1, with TRBD1 matching over 11 bases. The junction had 6 bases not matched to a gene; V was cut back by 4 bases and J by 4 bases. Germline assignment: CDR1 SGHNT and CDR2 YYREEE (reference sequence). The CDR3 covers 15 residues.

V and J are TRBV4-1 and TRBJ2-3; tentatively, D is TRBD2 (6 bases). V lost 0 bases and J lost 12, with 19 bases in between. In germline, CDR1 is MGHRA, CDR2 YSYEKL. The CDR3 length is 15 residues. The CDR3: CASSQDRQGGLVQYF. In nucleotides, the CDR3 is TGCGCCAGCAGCCAAGATCGCCAGGGAGGCCTGGTTCAGTATTTT.

This sequence joins TRBV7-2 and TRBJ2-5, with D maybe TRBD2 (6 bases). This CDR3 contains 13 residues. Trimming removed 5 bases from V and 2 bases from J, with 9 bases in between. CDR1 and CDR2 from the germline V gene are SGHTA and FQGNSA. CDR3 loop: CASSRDFQETQYF. Here the CDR3 DNA reads TGTGCCAGCAGCCGGGACTTTCAAGAGACCCAGTACTTC.

The chain uses TRBV5-1 and TRBJ1-2; D possibly corresponds to TRBD1 (6 bases). V dropped 7 bases and J dropped 8 bases, with 27 bases sitting between them. CDR1 is SGHRS, CDR2 YFSETQ, per germline. This CDR3 comprises 16 residues. For the CDR3, the DNA is TGCGCCAGCCACCCACCTGACCCACGGGGGGCGCGCGGCTACACCTTC. Amino acids: CASHPPDPRGARGYTF.

V is TRBV5-1 and J is TRBJ2-4, with D unresolved. V was cut by 0 bases and J by 1 base, with 8 bases left in between. The germline V gene has CDR1 SGHRS and CDR2 YFSETQ. This CDR3 is built from 15 residues. CDR3 bases: TGCGCCAGCAGCTTGGAAGAGGTGGCCAAAAACATTCAGTACTTC. It encodes CASSLEEVAKNIQYF. Combining the CDR3 with reference TRBV5-1 and TRBJ2-4 gives the whole variable domain KAGVTQTPRYLIKTRGQQVTLSCSPISGHRSVSWYQQTPGQGLQFLFEYFSETQRNKGNFPGRFSGRQFSNSRSEMNVSTLELGDSALYLCASSLEEVAKNIQYFGAGTRLSVL.

This chain's CDR3 is CASSSTGNPGANVLTF. CDR3 sequence (DNA): TGCGCCAGCAGCTCTACAGGGAATCCTGGGGCCAACGTCCTGACTTTC. The chain is built from TRBV5-1 and TRBJ2-6; tentative D call: TRBD1 (6 bases). The CDR3 has 16 amino acids. Germline V CDR1 and CDR2: SGHRS, YFSETQ. V gave up 3 bases and J gave up 2 bases, with 12 bases separating them.

This clone is a singleton in its sample. The V and J genes are TRBV5-5 and TRBJ2-7, with D unclear. Germline loops: CDR1 SGHKS, CDR2 YYEKEE (reference sequence). Trimming removed 0 bases at V and 1 base at J, with 8 bases between. This CDR3 comprises 14 residues. The CDR3 is CASSLGGGSYEQYV. CDR3 in DNA: TGTGCCAGCAGCTTGGGCGGCGGATCCTACGAGCAGTACGTC.

The rearrangement joins TRBV29-1 to TRBJ1-5; D gene ambiguous. Looked up from germline, CDR1 is SQVTM and CDR2 is ANQGSEA. V was cut by 4 bases and J by 0 bases, with 4 bases left in between. The CDR3 covers 12 residues. CDR3 sequence (DNA): TGCAGCGTTGGTTATAGCAATCAGCCCCAGCATTTT. The encoded protein is CSVGYSNQPQHF.

The genes are TRBV6-1 and TRBJ2-6; tentative D call: TRBD2 (5 bases). Trimming removed 2 bases at V and 3 bases at J, with 8 bases between. The CDR3 runs 15 residues. Germline CDR1 is MNHNS and CDR2 is SASEGT. CDR3 nucleotides: TGTGCCAGCAGTGAAAGCGGAGTTGGGGCCAACGTCCTGACTTTC. Protein sequence: CASSESGVGANVLTF.